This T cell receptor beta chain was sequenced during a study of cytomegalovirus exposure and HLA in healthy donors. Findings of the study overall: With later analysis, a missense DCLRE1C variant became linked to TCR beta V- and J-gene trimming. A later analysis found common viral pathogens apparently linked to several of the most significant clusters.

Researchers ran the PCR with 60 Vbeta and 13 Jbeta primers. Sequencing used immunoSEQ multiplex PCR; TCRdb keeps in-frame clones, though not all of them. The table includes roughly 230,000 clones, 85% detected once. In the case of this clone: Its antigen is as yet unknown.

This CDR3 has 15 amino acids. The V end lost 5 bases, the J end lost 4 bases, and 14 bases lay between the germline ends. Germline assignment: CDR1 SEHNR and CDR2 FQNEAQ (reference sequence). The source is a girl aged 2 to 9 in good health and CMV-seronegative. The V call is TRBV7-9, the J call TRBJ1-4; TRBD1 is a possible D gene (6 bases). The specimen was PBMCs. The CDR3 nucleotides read TGTGCCAGCAGCGGACCCAGGGACATTAATGAAAAACTGTTTTTT. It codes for CASSGPRDINEKLFF.